This paragraph reports one TCR beta chain. The antigen is not known. The entry originates in a study of T cell repertoires in cytomegalovirus infection. Study-level background: TCR beta signatures that were public indicated CMV infection and matching HLA type.

This CDR3 is 17 amino acids long. The germline V gene has CDR1 SGHVS and CDR2 FQNEAQ. V was trimmed by 5 bases and J by 0 bases, leaving 17 bases between them. Study results and caveats: HLA-C-restricted CMV-specific TCR beta clonotypes prevailed in the ex vivo response.

Using its own MiXCR run on the reads, TCRdb lists one record per CDR3 protein. In the table there are roughly 700,000 distinct CDR3 sequences, roughly 36% of which are singletons. The sample in question was cultured PBMCs, obtained from culture after CMV antigen stimulation. The sequence derives from a human donor in good health (CMV status not recorded). Some clones in this sample may be carry-over from other donors' samples. The chain carries TRBV7-8 and TRBJ1-3; TRBD1 might be the D (5 bases). The CDR3 loop reads CASSRGKGEVSGNTIYF. DNA for the CDR3: TGTGCCAGCAGCAGGGGAAAAGGGGAGGTCTCTGGAAACACCATATATTTT.